A selection of T cell receptor beta chains follows, all from one sample in a study of blood T cell repertoires in COVID-19. Clones were read by immunoSEQ multiplex PCR, and TCRdb kept only the in-frame ones, dropping some. The table has some 23,000 clones, 75% to 95% seen once. Source material: peripheral blood. Receptor source: a human donor in a cohort sampled during active COVID-19. The CDR3 runs from the conserved cysteine through the conserved F or W. A D gene is named only where the DNA matches it firmly. The listing skips clone size in some rows; elsewhere it reads once, few, many or a size class.

J gene: TRBJ2-2; clone size: -; D gene: -; V gene: TRBV19; CDR3 DNA: TGTGCCAGTAGTCAACAGAAGAACACCGGGGAGCTGTTTTTT; CDR3 protein: CASSQQKNTGELFF
J gene: TRBJ2-7; clone size: -; D gene: TRBD1; V gene: TRBV11-2; CDR3 DNA: TGTGCCAGCAGCTTCTTCGACAGGGCAGACGAGCAGTACTTC; CDR3 protein: CASSFFDRADEQYF
J gene: TRBJ2-7; clone size: -; D gene: -; V gene: TRBV5-8; CDR3 DNA: TGTGCCAGCAGCACGAACAGGGTGAGGAACGAGCAGTACTTC; CDR3 protein: CASSTNRVRNEQYF
J gene: TRBJ1-6; clone size: -; D gene: -; V gene: TRBV15; CDR3 DNA: TGTGCCACCAGCAGAGTGCGGGTTGATTCACCCCTCCACTTT; CDR3 protein: CATSRVRVDSPLHF
J gene: TRBJ2-7; clone size: -; D gene: TRBD1; V gene: TRBV10-3; CDR3 DNA: TGTGCCATCAGTGGGGGACAGGGGGTGAACTACGAGCAGTACTTC; CDR3 protein: CAISGGQGVNYEQYF
J gene: TRBJ1-4; clone size: once; D gene: -; V gene: TRBV3-1/TRBV3-2; CDR3 DNA: TGTGCCAGCAGCCCCCAGGGCACAACTAATGAAAAACTGTTTTTT; CDR3 protein: CASSPQGTTNEKLFF
J gene: TRBJ1-2; clone size: -; D gene: -; V gene: TRBV27; CDR3 DNA: TGTGCCAGCAGTAGGAGGTCCGGATTAGATGGCTACACCTTC; CDR3 protein: CASSRRSGLDGYTF
J gene: TRBJ1-2; clone size: -; D gene: -; V gene: TRBV18; CDR3 DNA: TGTGCCAGCTCACCTCCCGGGGGGGCTGGCTACACCTTC; CDR3 protein: CASSPPGGAGYTF
J gene: TRBJ1-3; clone size: few; D gene: -; V gene: TRBV3-1/TRBV3-2; CDR3 DNA: TGTGCCAGCAGCCGCTCTCAAATTTGGGGCAGGGAAGGAAACACCATATATTTT; CDR3 protein: CASSRSQIWGREGNTIYF
J gene: TRBJ2-1; clone size: -; D gene: TRBD1; V gene: TRBV11-3; CDR3 DNA: TGTGCCAGCAGCTTAGGGGGCCCGGGACAGGGTAGCTCCTACAATGAGCAGTTCTTC; CDR3 protein: CASSLGGPGQGSSYNEQFF
J gene: TRBJ2-7; clone size: -; D gene: TRBD1; V gene: TRBV6-5; CDR3 DNA: TGTGCCAGCAGTTACGGACAGGGCAGTCGGTTCGAGCAGTACTTC; CDR3 protein: CASSYGQGSRFEQYF
J gene: TRBJ1-3; clone size: -; D gene: TRBD1; V gene: TRBV5-6; CDR3 DNA: TGTGCCAGCAGCCCAAGGGGGCCCGGTGGAAACACCATATATTTT; CDR3 protein: CASSPRGPGGNTIYF
J gene: TRBJ2-1; clone size: -; D gene: TRBD2; V gene: TRBV7-6; CDR3 DNA: TGTGCCAGCAGCGCAAGCGGGGGGCAGGGGGGTGAGCAGTTCTTC; CDR3 protein: CASSASGGQGGEQFF
J gene: TRBJ2-2; clone size: -; D gene: -; V gene: TRBV5-4; CDR3 DNA: TGTGCCAGCAGCCGCCCCGGGGCCGGGGAGCTGTTTTTT; CDR3 protein: CASSRPGAGELFF
J gene: TRBJ1-5; clone size: -; D gene: TRBD1; V gene: TRBV27; CDR3 DNA: TGTGCCAGCAGTTCGCTGGCGGACAGGGCTTATCAGCCCCAGCATTTT; CDR3 protein: CASSSLADRAYQPQHF
J gene: TRBJ1-4; clone size: -; D gene: TRBD1; V gene: TRBV5-4; CDR3 DNA: TGTGCCAGCAGCTTGGGACAGGGTAGAGAAAAACTGTTTTTT; CDR3 protein: CASSLGQGREKLFF
J gene: TRBJ2-7; clone size: -; D gene: -; V gene: TRBV5-6; CDR3 DNA: TGTGCCAGCAGCTTGGGGCTTACCTACGAGCAGTACTTC; CDR3 protein: CASSLGLTYEQYF
J gene: TRBJ2-3; clone size: -; D gene: -; V gene: TRBV5-4; CDR3 DNA: TGTGCCAGCAGACTAGCAGCCACAGATACGCAGTATTTT; CDR3 protein: CASRLAATDTQYF
J gene: TRBJ2-3; clone size: -; D gene: -; V gene: TRBV6-5; CDR3 DNA: TGTGCCAGCGGGGGCGAGAGGGGCGGAGATACGCAGTATTTT; CDR3 protein: CASGGERGGDTQYF
J gene: TRBJ2-2; clone size: -; D gene: -; V gene: TRBV10-1; CDR3 DNA: TGCGCCAGCAGTGAGCCAGGGGGAGGCCTCCAGTTTTTT; CDR3 protein: CASSEPGGGLQFF
J gene: TRBJ1-1; clone size: -; D gene: -; V gene: TRBV7-2; CDR3 DNA: TGTGCCAGCAGCTTAGTCTCGGGGGGGGGCACTGAAGCTTTCTTT; CDR3 protein: CASSLVSGGGTEAFF
J gene: TRBJ1-2; clone size: -; D gene: -; V gene: TRBV11-2; CDR3 DNA: TGTGCCAGCAGCTTTGAGGGTTCCTATGGCTACACCTTC; CDR3 protein: CASSFEGSYGYTF
J gene: TRBJ2-1; clone size: -; D gene: -; V gene: TRBV12-3/TRBV12-4; CDR3 DNA: TGTGCCAGCAGTCAACAGGGCTCTGAGCAGTTCTTC; CDR3 protein: CASSQQGSEQFF
J gene: TRBJ2-4; clone size: once; D gene: -; V gene: TRBV7-3; CDR3 DNA: TGTGCCAGCAGCCCTAACCGGGCCAGGGAGTACTTC; CDR3 protein: CASSPNRAREYF
J gene: TRBJ2-3; clone size: -; D gene: -; V gene: TRBV28; CDR3 DNA: TGTGCCAGCACCCAAGTGCGTCTAAAGACAGATACGCAGTATTTT; CDR3 protein: CASTQVRLKTDTQYF
J gene: TRBJ2-7; clone size: -; D gene: TRBD1; V gene: TRBV2; CDR3 DNA: TGTGCCAGTCACAGGGGACCTCCAATATACGAGCAGTACTTC; CDR3 protein: CASHRGPPIYEQYF
J gene: TRBJ2-2; clone size: -; D gene: TRBD1; V gene: TRBV19; CDR3 DNA: TGTGCCAGTAGAGATAGGGGGCATAACGGGGAGCTGTTTTTT; CDR3 protein: CASRDRGHNGELFF
J gene: TRBJ2-7; clone size: -; D gene: TRBD1; V gene: TRBV5-1; CDR3 DNA: TGCGCCAGCAGCTTGGGGCGACAGGGTTCCCCGAAGGTGCAGTACTTC; CDR3 protein: CASSLGRQGSPKVQYF
J gene: TRBJ1-1; clone size: -; D gene: TRBD1; V gene: TRBV29-1; CDR3 DNA: TGCAGCGTTGAAGGGGTCAGGGGGCAATACACTGAAGCTTTCTTT; CDR3 protein: CSVEGVRGQYTEAFF
J gene: TRBJ2-3; clone size: -; D gene: TRBD2; V gene: TRBV14; CDR3 DNA: TGTGCCAGCAGCCTTCAACGGGGGGGCACAGATACGCAGTATTTT; CDR3 protein: CASSLQRGGTDTQYF
J gene: TRBJ1-3; clone size: -; D gene: -; V gene: TRBV15; CDR3 DNA: TGTGCCACCAGCCTACCCCGAAACACCATATATTTT; CDR3 protein: CATSLPRNTIYF
J gene: TRBJ2-3; clone size: -; D gene: -; V gene: TRBV18; CDR3 DNA: TGTGCCAGCTCACCACCCGGGGATACGCAGTATTTT; CDR3 protein: CASSPPGDTQYF
J gene: TRBJ1-5; clone size: once; D gene: -; V gene: TRBV6-5; CDR3 DNA: TGTGCCAGCAGTTACAGAGGCAATCAGCCCCAGCATTTT; CDR3 protein: CASSYRGNQPQHF
J gene: TRBJ1-2; clone size: -; D gene: -; V gene: TRBV3-1/TRBV3-2; CDR3 DNA: TGTGCCAGCACCTCCGGGGGTTACGGCTACACCTTC; CDR3 protein: CASTSGGYGYTF